Below, 3 T cell receptor beta chains from the same sample are listed, as sequenced in a study. TCRdb itself ran the RT-PCR reads through MiXCR, one entry per CDR3 protein. The sample yields hundreds of thousands of distinct CDR3 sequences, over 12% seen once. The sequenced sample consisted of memory CD4+ T cells from blood. The receptors shown here come from a female donor in good health, serving as a healthy control.

This clonotype has only a few counts. The V call is TRBV5-1, the J call TRBJ2-3; D unclear. The CDR3 contains 15 residues. The V end lost 2 bases, the J end lost 0 bases, and 10 bases lay between the germline ends. Per the germline V gene, CDR1 is SGHRS and CDR2 is YFSETQ. CDR3 nucleotide sequence: TGCGCCAGCAGCTTAGGATATTCTAGCACAGATACGCAGTATTTT. It is translated as CASSLGYSSTDTQYF.

The rearrangement links TRBV6-5 to TRBJ2-1, with a possible D match to TRBD2 (6 bases). CDR1 MNHEY and CDR2 SVGAGI come from the germline V gene. The V and J ends lost 6 bases and 5 bases respectively, with 17 bases between them. The CDR3 is 15 residues long. The CDR3 DNA follows: TGTGCCAGCAGCCGCCCTAGCGCTTCGAACAATGAGCAGTTCTTC. Translating gives CASSRPSASNNEQFF.

This clonotype was picked up many times. The chain employs TRBV7-7 and TRBJ2-1, with TRBD2 matching over 13 bases. J lost 6 bases, V lost 6 bases, and 20 bases had no gene match. Per germline, CDR1 SSHAT and CDR2 FNYEAQ (reference sequence). The CDR3 is 20 amino acids. Written as DNA, the CDR3 is TGTGCCAGCAGACTGGCCGGGACAGCGGGACTAGCGGGACCAAGCAATGAGCAGTTCTTC. Encoded protein: CASRLAGTAGLAGPSNEQFF.